The 14 T cell receptor beta chains below all came from one sample that was sequenced in a study of beta chain features in type 1 diabetes (dated by TCRdb to between 2018 and 2020). Library construction relied on the immunoSEQ multiplex PCR assay. The High Capacity cDNA Reverse Transcription Kit was used to reverse transcribe all of the isolated RNA, meaning that expressed TCRB transcripts were what got sequenced. What TCRdb holds here is the immuneACCESS table cut down to in-frame rearrangements. Part of the clones is not present; checked against another copy, under half of the missing clones reflect an unresolved V gene, and the others are unexplained. This sample is represented by 350,000 to 450,000 clones; 10% to 15% of them were singletons. Around 0.0099% of the sample rests with the top ten. Summary of the overall study and its limitations: A moderate but significant shortening of TCRB CDR3 length was observed in type 1 diabetes patients in all four CD4+ subsets.

Their recognized antigens are unknown. The sequenced material came from naive CD4+ T cells from blood. The cell subset or site label here, explained by the study, means: true naive CD4+ T cells. Receptor source: a woman aged 18-35 years with type 1 diabetes.

The chain has TRBV28 and TRBJ2-5; maybe TRBD1 (6 bases). The better agreement between TRBJ2-7 and the DNA end casts doubt on the J call. CDR3 length: 12 amino acids. In germline, CDR1 is MDHEN, CDR2 SYDVKM. The CDR3 loop reads CASKKGVHEQYF. CDR3 bases: TGTGCCAGCAAAAAGGGGGTCCACGAGCAGTACTTC.

J is TRBJ2-7 and V is TRBV7-2, with 7 positions matching TRBD2. J lost 7 bases, V lost 1 base, and 7 bases had no gene match. Per the germline V gene, CDR1 is SGHTA and CDR2 is FQGNSA. The CDR3 has 14 amino acids. CDR3: CASSLDGGSGEQYF. The CDR3 bases are TGTGCCAGCAGCTTAGATGGCGGGAGTGGGGAGCAGTACTTC.

This clone appeared a few times. The rearrangement uses TRBV2 and TRBJ2-6, with D unclear. Between the trimmed V and J ends, which lost 7 bases and 0 bases, there was a span of 13 bases. The CDR3 extends over 16 amino acids. Looked up from germline, CDR1 is SNHLY and CDR2 is FYNNEI. Here the CDR3 DNA reads TGTGCCAGCATAGCCTCTTATTCCTCTGGGGCCAACGTCCTGACTTTC. Translating it yields CASIASYSSGANVLTF. The full variable domain, its missing parts supplied by reference TRBV2 and TRBJ2-6, is EPEVTQTPSHQVTQMGQEVILRCVPISNHLYFYWYRQILGQKVEFLVSFYNNEISEKSEIFDDQFSVERPDGSNFTLKIRSTKLEDSAMYFCASIASYSSGANVLTFGAGSRLTVL.

For the CDR3, the DNA is TGTGCCAGCAGTAAACTGGAGATGCGGGATGAGCAGTTCTTC. This sequence encodes CASSKLEMRDEQFF. The chain carries TRBV2 and TRBJ2-1, with a weak D call TRBD2 (5 bases). CDR1 is SNHLY, CDR2 FYNNEI, per germline. The CDR3 loop spans 14 amino acids. V was trimmed by 5 bases and J by 8 bases, leaving 16 bases between them.

This sequence joins TRBV29-1 and TRBJ2-3; D not resolved. The germline V gene encodes CDR1 SQVTM and CDR2 ANQGSEA. V was pared by 5 bases and J by 6 bases, with 9 bases between. This CDR3 has 11 residues. The CDR3 nucleotides are TGCAGCGTTCTCCGCGTCGATACGCAGTATTTT. It translates to CSVLRVDTQYF.

This clone occurred a few times. The gene calls are TRBV29-1 and TRBJ1-1; perhaps TRBD1 as D (6 bases). The CDR3 consists of 12 residues. Trimming stripped 4 bases from V and 4 bases from J, with 10 bases between. Germline values: CDR1 SQVTM, CDR2 ANQGSEA. For the CDR3, the DNA is TGCAGCGTTGTGGGGGGGCCCACTGAAGCTTTCTTT. Residues: CSVVGGPTEAFF. The full variable domain, in which reference TRBV29-1 and TRBJ1-1 provide the parts outside the CDR3, is SAVISQKPSRDICQRGTSLTIQCQVDSQVTMMFWYRQQPGQSLTLIATANQGSEATYESGFVIDKFPISRPNLTFSTLTVSNMSPEDSSIYLCSVVGGPTEAFFGQGTRLTVV.

This clone was seen a handful of times. The genes are TRBV2 and TRBJ2-7; unclear D gene. The CDR3 runs to 11 residues. V was cut by 8 bases and J by 2 bases, with 7 bases left in between. Germline V gene data show CDR1 as SNHLY and CDR2 as FYNNEI. In DNA form, the CDR3 reads TGTGCCAGCCGGTTTGCCTACGAGCAGTACTTC. This codes for CASRFAYEQYF.

The V and J genes are TRBV5-6 and TRBJ2-2; 7 bases agree with TRBD2. Germline V gene lookup returns CDR1 SGHDT and CDR2 YYEEEE. This CDR3 has 14 residues. J was trimmed by 5 bases and V by 4 bases; bases with no gene match: 5. CDR3 sequence (DNA): TGTGCCAGCAGCAAACCTAGCGGAACCGGGGAGCTGTTTTTT. Translated: CASSKPSGTGELFF.

As concerns this clone: This sample also contains other DNA sequences that code for the same CDR3. The chain links TRBV7-2 to TRBJ1-5; D remains ambiguous. Germline CDR1 is SGHTA and CDR2 is FQGNSA. Between the trimmed V and J ends, which lost 2 bases and 4 bases, there was a span of 6 bases. This CDR3 has 13 residues. The CDR3 nucleotides read TGTGCCAGCAGCTTATCGGGTAATCAGCCCCAGCATTTT. Encoded protein: CASSLSGNQPQHF.

The chain has TRBV10-1 and TRBJ2-3; 13 bases agree with TRBD2. CDR1 and CDR2 (germline): WNHNN, SYGVQD (reference sequence). The CDR3 runs 16 residues. Trimming took 3 bases from V and 5 from J; bases not matched to a gene: 5. The CDR3 loop reads CASSEGRLAGGDTQYF. CDR3 DNA sequence: TGCGCCAGCAGTGAAGGTCGACTAGCGGGGGGAGATACGCAGTATTTT.

The genes are TRBV15 and TRBJ2-4; possibly TRBD2 for D (6 bases). This CDR3 has 14 amino acids. With 4 bases removed from V and 3 bases from J, the gap between germline ends came to 10 bases. Germline CDR1 is LNHNV and CDR2 is YYDKDF (reference sequence). The CDR3 sequence is CATSTPGSKNIQYF. In DNA, the CDR3 is TGTGCCACCAGCACCCCCGGGAGCAAAAACATTCAGTACTTC.

This clone was detected only a few times. This chain uses TRBV2 with TRBJ2-3; TRBD1 might be the D (5 bases). There are 13 residues in the CDR3. V lost 8 bases and J lost 0, with 9 bases in between. Germline-derived CDR1 and CDR2 are SNHLY and FYNNEI. CDR3: CASVAGSTDTQYF. CDR3 in DNA: TGTGCCAGCGTGGCAGGGAGCACAGATACGCAGTATTTT.

A few counts support this clone. The rearrangement links TRBV18 to TRBJ2-3; D ambiguous. Trimming removed 4 bases at V and 3 bases at J, with 8 bases between. The CDR3 spans 13 residues. Germline-derived CDR1 and CDR2 are KGHSH and LQKENI. The CDR3 DNA sequence: TGTGCCAGCTCACTTAGCCAGACAGATACGCAGTATTTT. It encodes CASSLSQTDTQYF.

This chain joins TRBV27 and TRBJ2-7, with 9 bases identical to TRBD1. Germline CDR1 MNHEY, CDR2 SMNVEV (reference sequence). The length of the CDR3 is 16 residues. With V trimmed by 6 bases and J by 0 bases, 9 bases remained unmatched. Here the CDR3 DNA reads TGTGCCAGCAGCTCCACCGACAGGGGGAACTCCTACGAGCAGTACTTC. This translates into CASSSTDRGNSYEQYF.